This is a list of T cell receptor beta chains from one sample in a study of blood T cell repertoires in COVID-19. Here immunoSEQ multiplex PCR was the method, and the copy in TCRdb shows in-frame clones only, minus some. The sample has roughly 250,000 clones; more than 75% are singletons. Sequencing was carried out using peripheral blood. These receptors all come from a woman aged 60-75 years with active or convalescent COVID-19. Both conserved end residues are part of each CDR3. Each record gives: V gene, D gene, clone size, J gene, CDR3 DNA, CDR3 protein. A D gene is named only where the DNA matches it firmly. The listing skips clone size in some rows; elsewhere it reads once, few, many or a size class.

TRBV4-2	TRBD2	.	TRBJ2-5	TGTGCCAGCAGCCAAGGGGCTAGCGGGGGCCAAGAGACCCAGTACTTC	CASSQGASGGQETQYF
TRBV30	TRBD2	.	TRBJ2-7	TGTGCCTGGAGTGTTAGGGCTAGCGGGGGGGGCTCCTACGAGCAGTACTTC	CAWSVRASGGGSYEQYF
TRBV5-1	.	.	TRBJ2-1	TGCGCCAGCAGCAAAGAGACAGGCTATAGCTCCTACAATGAGCAGTTCTTC	CASSKETGYSSYNEQFF
TRBV29-1	.	.	TRBJ2-1	TGCAGCGTTGGGTTCAGCTCCTACAATGAGCAGTTCTTC	CSVGFSSYNEQFF
TRBV10-3	.	.	TRBJ1-5	TGTGCCATCAGTGGGGAGGGCAACAATCAGCCCCAGCATTTT	CAISGEGNNQPQHF
TRBV6-2/TRBV6-3	.	.	TRBJ1-2	TGTGCCAGCAGTTACGCTGGGAGCTATGGCTACACCTTC	CASSYAGSYGYTF
TRBV9	TRBD2	once	TRBJ2-5	TGTGCCAGCAGCGCAAGGACTAGCGGGCTGGGGGACCAGTACTTC	CASSARTSGLGDQYF
TRBV11-2	TRBD1	.	TRBJ1-2	TGTGCCAGCAGCTTGACAGGGGACTATGGCTACACCTTC	CASSLTGDYGYTF
TRBV7-3	TRBD2	few	TRBJ2-1	TGTGCCAGCAGCAGCCAAGGACTAGCGGGGGGCGCAGTCTTC	CASSSQGLAGGAVF
TRBV19	.	.	TRBJ1-5	TGTGCCAGTAGTATAGATCAAGGGGCTGATCAGCCCCAGCATTTT	CASSIDQGADQPQHF
TRBV11-2	TRBD1	.	TRBJ1-2	TGTGCCAGCACCCAGATGAGGGACAGCTATGGCTACACCTTC	CASTQMRDSYGYTF
TRBV18	.	.	TRBJ1-6	TGTGCCAGCTCACCAGGAAGCTGGGTTGGAGATAATTCACCCCTCCACTTT	CASSPGSWVGDNSPLHF
TRBV7-9	.	few	TRBJ2-7	TGTGCCAGCAGCTTAGCTACCTACGAGCAGTACTTC	CASSLATYEQYF
TRBV2	TRBD1	once	TRBJ2-7	TGTGCCAGCAGTGCCGAGACAGGGCCCTACGAGCAGTACTTC	CASSAETGPYEQYF
TRBV27	TRBD2	.	TRBJ2-3	TGTGCCAGCAGTTGGGGGGGTACAGATACGCAGTATTTT	CASSWGGTDTQYF
TRBV7-3	.	.	TRBJ1-6	TGTGCCAGCAGCTTAGTTTCGGGTCCACCCCTCCACTTT	CASSLVSGPPLHF
TRBV15	.	.	TRBJ1-3	TGTGCCACCAGCAGAGATTGGGGGGTCGGAAACACCATATATTTT	CATSRDWGVGNTIYF
TRBV11-3	.	.	TRBJ2-2	TGTGCCAGCAGCTCCCTGGGGGGGCCGGGGACCGGGGAGCTGTTTTTT	CASSSLGGPGTGELFF
TRBV2	.	.	TRBJ1-1	TGTGCCAGCAGTGTGCGGGTAGGGACTGAAGCTTTCTTT	CASSVRVGTEAFF
TRBV3-1/TRBV3-2	TRBD1	.	TRBJ1-1	TGTGCCAGCAGCCAACGCTGGGACAGGGGCACTGAAGCTTTCTTT	CASSQRWDRGTEAFF
TRBV6-6	TRBD1	.	TRBJ2-7	TGTGCCAGCAGCGCACCCGACAGGGGTGGAACCTACGAGCAGTACTTC	CASSAPDRGGTYEQYF
TRBV6-5	TRBD1	.	TRBJ2-7	TGTGCCAGCAGGGGGACAGGGGTACCCGAGCAGTACTTC	CASRGTGVPEQYF
TRBV6-5	.	.	TRBJ2-3	TGTGCCAGCAGTTCTCAGTTTGATACGCAGTATTTT	CASSSQFDTQYF
TRBV3-1/TRBV3-2	TRBD1	once	TRBJ1-2	TGTGCCAGCAGCCAGGGGACAGGGGATGGCTACACCTTC	CASSQGTGDGYTF
TRBV5-6	TRBD1	.	TRBJ1-1	TGTGCCAGCAGCTCCCTAAACCGGGACAGGGCTGAAGCTTTCTTT	CASSSLNRDRAEAFF
TRBV4-1	TRBD1	.	TRBJ1-1	TGCGCCAGCAGCCCACGACAGGGGGCTGGGAACACTGAAGCTTTCTTT	CASSPRQGAGNTEAFF
TRBV19	TRBD1	.	TRBJ1-2	TGTGCCAGTAGGGAGACAGGGGGTAACTATGGCTACACCTTC	CASRETGGNYGYTF
TRBV4-1	TRBD2	.	TRBJ2-3	TGCGCCAGCAGCCAAGGGGTACCGTGGCGGGGGGCGGCCGATACGCAGTATTTT	CASSQGVPWRGAADTQYF